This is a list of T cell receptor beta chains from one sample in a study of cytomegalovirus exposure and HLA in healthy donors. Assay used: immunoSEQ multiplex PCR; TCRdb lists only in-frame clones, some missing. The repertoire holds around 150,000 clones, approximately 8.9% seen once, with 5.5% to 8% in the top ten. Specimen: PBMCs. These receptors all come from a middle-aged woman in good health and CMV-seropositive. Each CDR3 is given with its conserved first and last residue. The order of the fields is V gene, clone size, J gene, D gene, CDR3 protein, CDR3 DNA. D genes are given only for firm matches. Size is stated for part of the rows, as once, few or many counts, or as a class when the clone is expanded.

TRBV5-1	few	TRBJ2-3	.	CASSPVDPRGDTQYF	TGCGCCAGCAGCCCGGTCGATCCCCGAGGAGATACGCAGTATTTT
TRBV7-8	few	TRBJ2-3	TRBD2	CASSPSGGAWIDTQYF	TGTGCCAGCAGCCCTAGCGGGGGGGCCTGGATAGATACGCAGTATTTT
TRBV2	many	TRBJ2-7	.	CASLDPDSYEQYF	TGTGCCAGCCTAGACCCTGACTCCTACGAGCAGTACTTC
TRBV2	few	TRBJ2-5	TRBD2	CASSDAGTSGKETQYF	TGTGCCAGCAGTGATGCCGGGACTAGCGGGAAAGAGACCCAGTACTTC
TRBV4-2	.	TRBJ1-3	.	CASSLEDRGSGNTIYF	TGTGCCAGCAGCCTGGAGGATCGGGGCTCTGGAAACACCATATATTTT
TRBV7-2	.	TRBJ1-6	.	CASTSISTARPLHF	TGTGCCAGCACCTCCATAAGTACAGCACGGCCCCTCCACTTT
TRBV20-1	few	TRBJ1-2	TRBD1	CSASPGTGGTF	TGCAGTGCTAGCCCCGGGACAGGGGGTACCTTC
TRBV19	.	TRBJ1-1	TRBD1	CASRGQPNTEAFF	TGTGCCAGTAGGGGACAGCCGAACACTGAAGCTTTCTTT
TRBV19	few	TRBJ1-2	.	CASSPPEYGYTF	TGTGCCAGTAGTCCCCCGGAGTATGGCTACACCTTC
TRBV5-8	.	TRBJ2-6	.	CASRRVSGANVLTF	TGTGCCAGCAGGCGCGTCTCTGGGGCCAACGTCCTGACTTTC
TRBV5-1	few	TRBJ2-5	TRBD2	CASSLMSGGLQETQYF	TGCGCCAGCAGCTTGATGAGCGGGGGCCTCCAAGAGACCCAGTACTTC
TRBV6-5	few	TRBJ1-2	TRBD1	CASSTLDRTKGGYPF	TGTGCCAGCAGTACATTGGACAGGACCAAGGGTGGCTACCCCTTC
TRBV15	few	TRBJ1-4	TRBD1	CATSRDRGQVKKNEKLFF	TGTGCCACCAGCAGAGACCGGGGACAGGTTAAGAAAAATGAAAAACTGTTTTTT
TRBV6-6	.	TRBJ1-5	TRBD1	CASSYGQGDPNQPQHF	TGTGCCAGCAGTTACGGGCAGGGGGACCCCAATCAGCCCCAGCATTTT
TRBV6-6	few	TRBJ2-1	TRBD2	CASSHLAGPHNEQFF	TGTGCCAGCAGTCACCTAGCGGGGCCCCACAATGAGCAGTTCTTC
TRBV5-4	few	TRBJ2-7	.	CASSLDNGAGWGEQYF	TGTGCCAGCAGCTTGGATAACGGGGCGGGATGGGGCGAGCAGTACTTC
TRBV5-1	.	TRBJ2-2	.	CASSLGRAPTGELFF	TGCGCCAGCAGCTTGGGCAGGGCACCCACCGGGGAGCTGTTTTTT
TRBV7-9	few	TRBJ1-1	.	CASSLENRANTEAFF	TGTGCCAGCAGCTTAGAGAACAGGGCGAACACTGAAGCTTTCTTT
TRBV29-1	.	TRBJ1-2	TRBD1	CSVRDRSYGYTF	TGCAGCGTTAGGGACAGGTCCTATGGCTACACCTTC
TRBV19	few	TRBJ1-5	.	CASSLQVYSNQPQHF	TGTGCCAGTAGTTTACAGGTCTATAGCAATCAGCCCCAGCATTTT
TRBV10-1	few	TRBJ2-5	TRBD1	CASSDRIETQYF	TGCGCCAGCTCGGACAGGATCGAGACCCAGTACTTC
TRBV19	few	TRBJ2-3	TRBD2	CASRLSGAPPDTQYF	TGTGCCAGTAGGCTAAGCGGGGCCCCGCCAGATACGCAGTATTTT
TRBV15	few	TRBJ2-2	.	CATSREMLATGELFF	TGTGCCACCAGCAGAGAAATGCTTGCGACCGGGGAGCTGTTTTTT
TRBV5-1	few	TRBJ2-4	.	CASSAGWSGTKNIQYF	TGCGCCAGCAGCGCGGGGTGGTCGGGGACCAAAAACATTCAGTACTTC
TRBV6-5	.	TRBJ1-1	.	CASSRNTEAFF	TGTGCCAGCAGCAGGAACACTGAAGCTTTCTTT